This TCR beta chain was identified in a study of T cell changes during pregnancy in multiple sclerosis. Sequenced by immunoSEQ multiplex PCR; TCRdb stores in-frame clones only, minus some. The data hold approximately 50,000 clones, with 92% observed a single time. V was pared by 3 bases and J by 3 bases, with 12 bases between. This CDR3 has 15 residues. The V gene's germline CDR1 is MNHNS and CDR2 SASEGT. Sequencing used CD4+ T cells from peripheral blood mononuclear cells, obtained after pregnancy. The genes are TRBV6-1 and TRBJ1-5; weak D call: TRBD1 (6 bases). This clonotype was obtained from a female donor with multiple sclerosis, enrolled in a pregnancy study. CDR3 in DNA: TGTGCCAGCAGTGAGGAGTGGGGGCTCAATCAGCCCCAGCATTTT. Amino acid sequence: CASSEEWGLNQPQHF.